This TCR beta chain was identified during a study of type 1 regulatory T cells (dated by TCRdb to about 2021). About the study as a whole: An in vitro protocol by which a Tr1-enriched, alloantigen-specific CD4 T cell product named T-allo10 was generated was characterized in the study. T-allo10 was being tested clinically in patients with hematological malignancies who were undergoing allogeneic hematopoietic stem cell transplantation.

Sequenced using an Illumina MiSeq. The public reads were run again by TCRdb, first through fastp at Q25 and then through MiXCR, and only productive beta chains were kept. Duplicate CDR3 protein sequences are folded into a single record with the most common DNA and genes. The sample data list approximately 100,000 distinct CDR3 sequences, and 25% to 40% of these were observed just once. The ten largest clones add up to about 2.4% of the sample. This clonotype was observed a few times. Its antigen target is currently unknown. No base quality information exists; no much larger clone differs at one position. V is shortened by 4 bases, J by 5 bases, and the region joining them spans 12 bases. From the germline V gene, CDR1 is SQVTM and CDR2 is ANQGSEA. The CDR3 has 12 amino acids, counting the end cysteine and phenylalanine. The CDR3 DNA has 36 bases and is translated from base 1.

The receptor was isolated from a human donor in good health. Sequenced sample: CD4+ T cells, either the whole sample or a sorted fraction (not recorded which). The rearranged chain carries TRBV29-1 and TRBJ2-7; a tentative D match to TRBD2 spans 6 bases. The DNA sequence is as follows: TGCAGCGTTGTCGGGGGTAGCAACGAGCAGTACTTC. Its amino acids are CSVVGGSNEQYF.